The next 19 T cell receptor beta chains were all read from a single sample in a study of cytomegalovirus exposure and HLA in healthy donors. It was with 60 Vbeta and 13 Jbeta primers that the PCR ran. Measured with immunoSEQ multiplex PCR; TCRdb has only the in-frame clones, and not every one. Of about 110,000 clones listed, 60% to 75% are singletons. Input material: PBMCs. The receptors derive from a young man in good health and CMV-seronegative.

V gene TRBV7-9 combines with J gene TRBJ2-7; D is possibly TRBD2 (5 bases). Looked up from germline, CDR1 is SEHNR and CDR2 is FQNEAQ (reference sequence). V was cut by 1 base and J by 3 bases, with 10 bases left in between. There are 14 residues in the CDR3. CDR3 region: CASSLDPGSYEQYF. The DNA of the CDR3 is TGTGCCAGCAGCTTAGATCCGGGAAGCTACGAGCAGTACTTC. Variable domain in full (rest from reference TRBV7-9 and TRBJ2-7): DTGVSQNPRHKITKRGQNVTFRCDPISEHNRLYWYRQTLGQGPEFLTYFQNEAQLEKSRLLSDRFSAERPKGSFSTLEIQRTEQGDSAMYLCASSLDPGSYEQYFGPGTRLTVT.

The rearrangement links TRBV5-1 to TRBJ1-1; 7 bases fit TRBD1. CDR3 length equals 14 residues. Germline V gives CDR1 SGHRS, CDR2 YFSETQ. V was pared by 0 bases and J by 4 bases, with 3 bases of the junction left unmatched. The CDR3 nucleotides are TGCGCCAGCAGCTTGGCGTCAGGGGGCACTGAAGCTTTCTTT. Protein: CASSLASGGTEAFF.

This chain uses TRBV5-6 with TRBJ2-3; 13 bases align to TRBD2. The CDR3 extends over 17 amino acids. Germline V gene lookup returns CDR1 SGHDT and CDR2 YYEEEE. V dropped 3 bases and J dropped 5; count of bases not matched to a gene: 9. CDR3 sequence: CASSSGTSGRAVDTQYF. CDR3 sequence (DNA): TGTGCCAGCAGCTCGGGTACTAGCGGGAGGGCCGTAGATACGCAGTATTTT.

CDR3 loop: CASGQNSNQPQHF. For the CDR3, the DNA is TGTGCCAGTGGACAGAATAGCAATCAGCCCCAGCATTTT. The V gene is TRBV19, the J gene TRBJ1-5, with D perhaps TRBD1 (6 bases). CDR1 and CDR2 (germline): LNHDA, SQIVND (reference sequence). This CDR3 comprises 13 residues. V dropped 8 bases and J dropped 0 bases, with 8 bases sitting between them.

This chain uses TRBV28 with TRBJ1-3; maybe TRBD1 (5 bases). Germline CDR1 and CDR2: MDHEN and SYDVKM. The CDR3 consists of 17 residues. The germline V and J ends were trimmed by 5 bases and 1 base, with 18 bases remaining between them. CDR3 nucleotide sequence: TGTGCCAGCAGTCTACGACGGGGGGATTGGTCTGGAAACACCATATATTTT. Protein sequence: CASSLRRGDWSGNTIYF.

The V and J genes are TRBV5-1 and TRBJ2-3, with TRBD2 identical over 14 bases. The V gene's germline CDR1 is SGHRS and CDR2 YFSETQ. Losses at the gene ends were 4 bases for V and 5 bases for J; bases not matched to a gene: 6. The CDR3 loop spans 16 amino acids. The CDR3 sequence is CASSVGTSGGGDTQYF. The CDR3 DNA reads as TGCGCCAGCAGCGTCGGGACTAGCGGGGGAGGAGATACGCAGTATTTT.

This rearrangement joins TRBV5-8 to TRBJ2-2; TRBD2 aligns across 10 bases. In germline, CDR1 is SGHTS, CDR2 YDEGEE. V shed 0 bases and J 3 bases; nucleotides not matched to a gene: 8. This CDR3 has 18 residues. The CDR3 DNA reads TGTGCCAGCAGCTTGGCAAGAGGGACTAGCGTGGACACCGGGGAGCTGTTTTTT. It encodes CASSLARGTSVDTGELFF.

The V and J genes are TRBV29-1 and TRBJ1-1, with D tentatively TRBD1 (5 bases). Germline values: CDR1 SQVTM, CDR2 ANQGSEA. The CDR3 is 13 residues long. Between the trimmed V and J ends, which lost 3 bases and 4 bases, there was a span of 12 bases. CDR3 region: CSVEGGERTEAFF. CDR3 sequence (DNA): TGCAGCGTTGAGGGAGGGGAACGCACTGAAGCTTTCTTT.

The V gene is TRBV2, the J gene TRBJ2-7, with 7 bases identical to TRBD2. Germline CDR1 is SNHLY and CDR2 is FYNNEI. The length of the CDR3 is 14 residues. V dropped 8 bases and J dropped 4; count of bases not matched to a gene: 11. Here the CDR3 DNA reads TGTGCCAGCCTCTCCGGCAGCGGGAAATACGAGCAGTACTTC. Protein sequence: CASLSGSGKYEQYF.

The chain uses TRBV5-1 and TRBJ2-5; 9 bases fit TRBD2. The germline V gene encodes CDR1 SGHRS and CDR2 YFSETQ. V trimming: 4 bases; J trimming: 2 bases; junction bases outside the gene matches: 6. CDR3 length equals 15 residues. CDR3 nucleotide sequence: TGCGCCAGCAGCCGCGCGGGGGGGAGACAAGAGACCCAGTACTTC. Residues: CASSRAGGRQETQYF.

The chain employs TRBV4-1 and TRBJ2-5; D is undetermined. The V end was cut by 0 bases, the J end by 5 bases, with 10 bases between. Germline-derived CDR1 and CDR2 are MGHRA and YSYEKL. The length of the CDR3 is 14 residues. As DNA, the CDR3 is TGCGCCAGCAGCCAAGATGAATCGAGGGAGACCCAGTACTTC. The encoded protein is CASSQDESRETQYF.

The rearrangement uses TRBV7-3 and TRBJ2-3; no definite D call. Trimming pared 1 base from V and 10 bases from J, leaving 18 bases between. This CDR3 has 15 amino acids. CDR1 SGHTA and CDR2 FQGTGA come from the germline V gene. The CDR3 DNA sequence: TGTGCCAGCAGCTTAAACCCTGTAGGAGTTGTTTCGCAGTATTTT. This translates into CASSLNPVGVVSQYF.

The rearrangement links TRBV2 to TRBJ2-1, with 12 nucleotides matching TRBD2. After removal of 6 bases from V and 9 bases from J, the junction contained 12 bases not matched to a gene. Germline CDR1 and CDR2: SNHLY and FYNNEI. The CDR3 runs 16 residues. The CDR3 nucleotides are TGTGCCAGCAGAGGGGCTAGCGGGAGGGATGTCGTTGAGCAGTTCTTC. As protein: CASRGASGRDVVEQFF.

The genes are TRBV10-3 and TRBJ2-7, with 8 bases lining up with TRBD2. V was pared by 11 bases and J by 0 bases, with 6 bases of the junction left unmatched. Germline CDR1 and CDR2: ENHRY and SYGVKD. CDR3 size: 13 residues. CDR3 DNA sequence: TGTGCCGCCACCGGGACTAGCTCCTACGAGCAGTACTTC. As protein: CAATGTSSYEQYF.

The V and J genes are TRBV6-1 and TRBJ1-6, with D possibly TRBD1 on 5 matching bases. Germline CDR1 is MNHNS and CDR2 is SASEGT. V was clipped by 11 bases and J by 7 bases, with 9 bases between them. The CDR3 covers 11 residues. The CDR3 nucleotides read TGTGCCTCGACAGAAAATTCACCCCTCCACTTT. This gives the protein CASTENSPLHF.

The V and J genes are TRBV19 and TRBJ2-7, with D possibly matching TRBD2 (6 bases). The CDR3 has 15 amino acids. Germline V gene lookup returns CDR1 LNHDA and CDR2 SQIVND (reference sequence). Trimming cost V 6 bases and J 2 bases, with 17 bases left between them. The CDR3 nucleotides read TGTGCCAGTAGCTCATCGGAGGGAACTCCCTACGAGCAGTACTTC. It translates to CASSSSEGTPYEQYF.

This clone was recorded only once. The CDR3: CAISEGREGLYEQFF. The CDR3 bases are TGTGCCATCAGTGAGGGGCGGGAGGGCCTCTATGAGCAGTTCTTC. The chain has TRBV10-3 and TRBJ2-1; 9 positions match TRBD2. J gave up 8 bases and V 2 bases, and 7 bases lay outside the gene matches. In germline, CDR1 is ENHRY, CDR2 SYGVKD. CDR3 length equals 15 residues.

The V and J genes are TRBV28 and TRBJ2-5; tentative D call: TRBD2 (5 bases). Germline V gene lookup returns CDR1 MDHEN and CDR2 SYDVKM. The CDR3 covers 14 residues. V was trimmed by 2 bases and J by 5 bases, leaving 12 bases between them. The CDR3 coding sequence is TGTGCCAGCAGTTTAGGGGAGCAACAGGAGACCCAGTACTTC. This sequence encodes CASSLGEQQETQYF.

The chain combines TRBV6-4 with TRBJ2-1; TRBD2 is a possible D gene (5 bases). This CDR3 spans 15 amino acids. With 0 bases removed from V and 0 bases from J, the gap between germline ends came to 6 bases. Germline CDR1 is MRHNA and CDR2 is SNTAGT. DNA of the CDR3: TGTGCCAGCAGTGACTCGAGCGGCTCCTACAATGAGCAGTTCTTC. This gives the protein CASSDSSGSYNEQFF.